Listed below are T cell receptor beta chains from one sample, sequenced in a study of blood T cell repertoires in COVID-19. The table came from immunoSEQ multiplex PCR; TCRdb's copy has only in-frame clones and leaves some out. The data show about 270,000 clones, roughly 84% seen once. The sample consisted of peripheral blood. These receptors all come from a woman between 18 and 29 years old with acute or convalescent COVID-19. Both conserved end residues are part of each CDR3. Fields, in order: J gene, V gene, D gene, clone size, CDR3 protein, CDR3 DNA. A D gene is named only where the DNA matches it firmly. Size is omitted from some rows. Given values are once, few, many or a class for expanded clones.

TRBJ2-5 | TRBV4-3 | TRBD2 | . | CASSPRLAGGETQYF | TGCGCCAGCAGCCCCAGACTAGCGGGCGGAGAGACCCAGTACTTC
TRBJ2-3 | TRBV7-8 | . | . | CASSPSTGADTQYF | TGTGCCAGCAGCCCCTCTACGGGAGCAGATACGCAGTATTTT
TRBJ2-7 | TRBV12-3/TRBV12-4 | . | . | CASSGSPGEQYF | TGTGCCAGCAGTGGGTCCCCCGGGGAGCAGTACTTC
TRBJ2-7 | TRBV19 | . | . | CASSTLNGGMRNEQYF | TGTGCCAGTAGTACCCTAAACGGCGGGATGCGGAACGAGCAGTACTTC
TRBJ1-2 | TRBV7-9 | . | . | CASSLARQSYGYTF | TGTGCCAGCAGCTTAGCGCGGCAGTCCTATGGCTACACCTTC
TRBJ1-5 | TRBV19 | TRBD1 | few | CASSLGTGGNQPQHF | TGTGCCAGTAGTCTCGGGACAGGGGGCAATCAGCCCCAGCATTTT
TRBJ2-7 | TRBV10-2 | TRBD2 | . | CASTRTSGGEQYF | TGCGCCAGCACTAGGACTAGCGGGGGCGAGCAGTACTTC
TRBJ1-6 | TRBV19 | TRBD1 | . | CASSGSDRSSYNSPLHF | TGTGCCAGTAGTGGTTCGGACAGGAGCTCCTATAATTCACCCCTCCACTTT
TRBJ1-4 | TRBV18 | . | . | CASSPVEGAREKLFF | TGTGCCAGCTCACCCGTTGAGGGCGCACGGGAAAAACTGTTTTTT
TRBJ1-1 | TRBV29-1 | . | . | CSVERQARAFF | TGCAGCGTTGAAAGGCAGGCACGGGCTTTCTTT
TRBJ2-1 | TRBV13 | . | . | CASSQGAAFLAEVYNEQFF | TGTGCCAGCAGCCAGGGGGCGGCCTTCCTAGCGGAGGTATACAATGAGCAGTTCTTC
TRBJ2-7 | TRBV20-1 | . | . | CSASARTQGSSYEQYF | TGCAGTGCAAGTGCCCGAACACAGGGTAGCTCCTACGAGCAGTACTTC
TRBJ2-7 | TRBV5-4 | . | once | CASSLARGGGYEQYF | TGTGCCAGCAGCTTGGCCAGGGGAGGGGGTTACGAGCAGTACTTC
TRBJ1-2 | TRBV30 | . | . | CAWSGGEGGYTF | TGTGCCTGGAGTGGGGGGGAGGGTGGCTACACCTTC
TRBJ1-1 | TRBV5-4 | . | . | CASSLVLNTEAFF | TGTGCCAGCAGCTTGGTCTTGAACACTGAAGCTTTCTTT
TRBJ2-7 | TRBV7-2 | . | once | CASSLGGGLSYEQYF | TGTGCCAGCAGCTTAGGAGGCGGGTTATCCTACGAGCAGTACTTC
TRBJ1-4 | TRBV7-9 | . | few | CASSPRGSGDEKLFF | TGTGCCAGCAGCCCCCGGGGCTCGGGGGATGAAAAACTGTTTTTT
TRBJ2-1 | TRBV9 | TRBD1 | . | CASSVGDSSYNEQFF | TGTGCCAGCAGCGTAGGGGACAGCTCCTACAATGAGCAGTTCTTC
TRBJ2-1 | TRBV10-2 | TRBD2 | . | CASSGLAPEQFF | TGCGCCAGCAGTGGACTAGCGCCTGAGCAGTTCTTC
TRBJ2-7 | TRBV20-1 | . | . | CSARHRDEQYF | TGCAGTGCTAGACACAGGGACGAGCAGTACTTC
TRBJ1-1 | TRBV6-5 | TRBD1 | . | CASSLRGRDTEAFF | TGTGCCAGCAGTTTGAGGGGGCGAGACACTGAAGCTTTCTTT
TRBJ1-4 | TRBV2 | . | . | CASSPTGPYGEKLFF | TGTGCCAGCAGCCCGACAGGACCATACGGCGAAAAACTGTTTTTT
TRBJ2-5 | TRBV7-6 | TRBD1 | . | CASIAGTGGAGEQTQYF | TGTGCCAGCATTGCCGGGACAGGGGGCGCCGGGGAACAGACCCAGTACTTC
TRBJ1-4 | TRBV9 | . | few | CASSVGGANEKLFF | TGTGCCAGCAGCGTTGGGGGGGCGAATGAAAAACTGTTTTTT
TRBJ1-1 | TRBV27 | . | . | CASTRDSNRNTEAFF | TGTGCCAGCACCCGAGACAGTAACCGGAACACTGAAGCTTTCTTT
TRBJ2-7 | TRBV6-2/TRBV6-3 | . | few | CASSYQDLSYEQYF | TGTGCCAGCAGTTACCAGGACTTATCCTACGAGCAGTACTTC
TRBJ1-1 | TRBV27 | . | . | CASSRLGTRALNTEAFF | TGTGCCAGCAGTCGATTAGGGACTCGGGCGTTGAACACTGAAGCTTTCTTT